This TCR beta chain was sequenced for a study of vaccination and CD4 T cells after COVID-19. Looking at the study overall: Collection of post-vaccine samples followed dose two by a median around 70 days, spanning a range of 14 to 241. Study observations and caveats: Data came from relatively few convalescent patients and lacked early post-infection timepoints.

The Oncomine TCR Beta short-read assay generated sequence data from the DNA of cultured CD4+ T cells. TCRdb re-called the PCR reads with MiXCR, one entry per CDR3 protein. There are several thousand distinct CDR3 sequences in the sample; 51% occur only once, and 30% to 35% lies in the top ten. In regard to this clonotype: Antigen specificity is unknown.

The CDR3 contains 12 residues. Germline CDR1 reads DFQATT; CDR2 reads SNEGSKA (reference sequence). Trimming cost V 5 bases and J 9 bases, with 14 bases left between them. Described treatment: approximately nine-day PBMC culture with coronavirus spike peptide pools or control peptides (ViraFEST assay). Antigen-specific T cells were expanded with peptide pools by ViraFEST, and TCRs were then sequenced. The receptor's source is a human donor who had recovered from COVID-19. The source material was CD4+ T cells from blood, cultured in vitro. The chain links TRBV20-1 to TRBJ2-1, with a possible D match to TRBD2 (6 bases). CDR3 coding DNA: TGCAGTGCTGAACAAGGGACTGTTGAGCAGTTCTTC. This translates into CSAEQGTVEQFF.